The 22 T cell receptor beta chains listed next were all sequenced from one sample in a study of shared clonotypes between healthy human individuals. TCRdb's copy holds only in-frame clones and misses some; the assay was immunoSEQ multiplex PCR. The table lists 2 million to 2.5 million clones, roughly 95% of them singletons, with approximately 0.13% in the top ten. Material: naive CD4+ T cells sorted from blood. Subset described: CD45RA+ positively selected. The receptors shown here come from a man in his late teens or twenties in good health.

V and J are TRBV7-6 and TRBJ1-5, with 8 bases aligning to TRBD1. Trimming cost V 5 bases and J 7 bases; bases outside gene matches: 10. The CDR3 is 15 amino acids. Germline CDR1 SGHVS, CDR2 FNYEAQ. CDR3 in amino acids: CASSQTGQGGQPQHF. CDR3 bases: TGTGCCAGCAGCCAGACAGGACAGGGCGGGCAGCCCCAGCATTTT.

The CDR3 reads CASSLVGSGGLGNSPLHF. The CDR3 DNA reads TGCGCCAGCAGCTTGGTTGGGTCCGGAGGCCTGGGTAATTCACCCCTCCACTTT. This chain connects TRBV5-1 to TRBJ1-6; no definite D call. Germline CDR1 is SGHRS and CDR2 is YFSETQ. The CDR3 is made up of 18 amino acids. Trimming pared 0 bases from V and 6 bases from J, leaving 19 bases between.

This clone was seen a few times. The chain employs TRBV7-6 and TRBJ1-5, with D possibly matching TRBD1 (5 bases). With 1 base removed from V and 6 bases from J, the gap between germline ends came to 10 bases. CDR1 and CDR2 (germline): SGHVS, FNYEAQ. The CDR3 covers 14 residues. The chain's CDR3 is CASSLGGVGQPQHF. CDR3 DNA sequence: TGTGCCAGCAGCTTAGGGGGCGTGGGTCAGCCCCAGCATTTT.

Points on this clone: The sample holds other DNA sequences that translate to the same CDR3. The chain carries TRBV6-6 and TRBJ1-1; 11 bases agree with TRBD1. The germline V gene has CDR1 MNHNY and CDR2 SVGAGI (reference sequence). With V trimmed by 4 bases and J by 3 bases, 1 base remained unmatched. The CDR3 contains 14 residues. The CDR3 spells CASSSGQGDTEAFF. For the CDR3, the DNA is TGTGCCAGCAGTTCGGGACAGGGGGACACTGAAGCTTTCTTT.

Worth noting for this clone: At the DNA level, this CDR3 is encoded by other sequences in the same sample as well. The genes are TRBV30 and TRBJ2-1, with TRBD2 as a possible D gene (5 bases). CDR3 length equals 15 residues. V dropped 2 bases and J dropped 1 base, with 12 bases sitting between them. Looked up from germline, CDR1 is GTSNPN and CDR2 is SVGIG (reference sequence). The CDR3 DNA is TGTGCCTGGAGTCGCCTAGCTGGGTCCTACAATGAGCAGTTCTTC. It encodes CAWSRLAGSYNEQFF.

The chain combines TRBV9 with TRBJ2-3; 10 bases are shared with TRBD2. This CDR3 has 15 amino acids. V lost 4 bases to trimming and J lost 1 base; unmatched junction nucleotides: 3. Germline CDR1 is SGDLS and CDR2 is YYNGEE. The CDR3 nucleotides are TGTGCCAGCAGCATTGGACTAGCGGGCACAGATACGCAGTATTTT. Residues: CASSIGLAGTDTQYF.

This clone was seen just once. The chain employs TRBV5-4 and TRBJ1-2; D possibly corresponds to TRBD1 (5 bases). The length of the CDR3 is 15 residues. The V gene's germline CDR1 is SGHNT and CDR2 YYREEE (reference sequence). Trimming took off 2 bases at V and 0 bases at J, with 11 bases between the two ends. The CDR3 region is CASSFDDRANYGYTF. The CDR3, as DNA: TGTGCCAGCAGCTTCGACGACAGAGCTAACTATGGCTACACCTTC.

This clone appeared a single time. The gene calls are TRBV6-5 and TRBJ2-7, with D maybe TRBD1 (5 bases). Germline-derived CDR1 and CDR2 are MNHEY and SVGAGI. Trimming pared 2 bases from V and 6 bases from J, leaving 20 bases between. The CDR3 has 16 residues. CDR3: CASSYMGLDVVGEQYF. The CDR3 DNA reads as TGTGCCAGCAGTTACATGGGGCTAGATGTGGTAGGCGAGCAGTACTTC.

The chain couples TRBV19 to TRBJ1-5, with a tentative D call TRBD1 (6 bases). V was trimmed by 10 bases and J by 4 bases, leaving 23 bases between them. CDR3 length: 16 residues. Germline lookup yields CDR1 LNHDA and CDR2 SQIVND (reference sequence). This chain's CDR3 is CATTPTGPDGNQPQHF. CDR3 nucleotides: TGTGCCACCACCCCTACAGGGCCGGATGGGAATCAGCCCCAGCATTTT.

The rearrangement links TRBV18 to TRBJ2-1, with TRBD2 matching 8 bases. V gave up 3 bases and J gave up 3 bases; unmatched junction bases: 7. CDR1 is KGHSH, CDR2 LQKENI, per germline. There are 16 residues in the CDR3. The CDR3 nucleotides are TGTGCCAGCTCACCGCGACTAGCGTCCCTCTACAATGAGCAGTTCTTC. Translating it yields CASSPRLASLYNEQFF. Filled out from reference TRBV18 and TRBJ2-1, the complete variable domain reads NAGVMQNPRHLVRRRGQEARLRCSPMKGHSHVYWYRQLPEEGLKFMVYLQKENIIDESGMPKERFSAEFPKEGPSILRIQQVVRGDSAAYFCASSPRLASLYNEQFFGPGTRLTVL.

The chain joins TRBV29-1 to TRBJ1-1, with D uncertain. The germline V and J ends were trimmed by 8 bases and 3 bases, with 10 bases remaining between them. The CDR3 extends over 11 amino acids. Germline loops: CDR1 SQVTM, CDR2 ANQGSEA. CDR3 in DNA: TGCAGCTTGAGTGGCCACACTGAAGCTTTCTTT. This gives the protein CSLSGHTEAFF.

This clone was observed once. The chain combines TRBV7-9 with TRBJ2-5; 10 nucleotides line up with TRBD1. Germline CDR1 is SEHNR and CDR2 is FQNEAQ (reference sequence). V lost 1 base, J lost 5 bases, and 4 bases stayed unmatched. The CDR3 is made up of 15 amino acids. CDR3 amino acids: CASSLGQGARETQYF. For the CDR3, the DNA is TGTGCCAGCAGCTTAGGACAGGGGGCAAGGGAGACCCAGTACTTC.

The chain uses TRBV4-1 and TRBJ2-1; weak D call: TRBD2 (6 bases). The CDR3 contains 15 residues. From germline, CDR1 is MGHRA and CDR2 YSYEKL. The V end lost 6 bases, the J end lost 0 bases, and 12 bases lay between the germline ends. The CDR3 DNA reads TGCGCCAGCAGATCAACCGGGAGCTCCTACAATGAGCAGTTCTTC. It is translated as CASRSTGSSYNEQFF.

This rearrangement joins TRBV5-6 to TRBJ2-2, with 13 bases matching TRBD2. The CDR3 is 15 residues long. Germline V gene sequence: CDR1 SGHDT, CDR2 YYEEEE. V lost 8 bases and J lost 4; bases outside the gene matches: 5. The CDR3 region is CARGLAGVSTGELFF. The CDR3 region has the DNA TGTGCCAGAGGACTAGCGGGGGTTTCCACCGGGGAGCTGTTTTTT.

About this clone itself: This same CDR3 is encoded by further DNA sequences in the sample. The rearrangement links TRBV6-1 to TRBJ1-5; D unresolved. Per the germline V gene, CDR1 is MNHNS and CDR2 is SASEGT. The V end lost 6 bases, the J end lost 3 bases, and 3 bases lay between the germline ends. The CDR3 length is 11 residues. The CDR3 sequence: CASSYNQPQHF. DNA for the CDR3: TGTGCCAGCAGCTACAATCAGCCCCAGCATTTT.

Turning to this clone: In the same sample, other DNA sequences code for this CDR3. The gene calls are TRBV18 and TRBJ2-7; TRBD1 matches 7 bases. Germline V gives CDR1 KGHSH, CDR2 LQKENI. The CDR3 is 14 residues long. Trimming removed 3 bases from V and 4 bases from J; junction bases left unmatched: 6. The CDR3 nucleotides are TGTGCCAGCTCACCCCGGGACAGTTTGTACGAGCAGTACTTC. This translates into CASSPRDSLYEQYF. Complete variable domain (other parts from reference TRBV18 and TRBJ2-7): NAGVMQNPRHLVRRRGQEARLRCSPMKGHSHVYWYRQLPEEGLKFMVYLQKENIIDESGMPKERFSAEFPKEGPSILRIQQVVRGDSAAYFCASSPRDSLYEQYFGPGTRLTVT.

The V gene is TRBV7-2, the J gene TRBJ2-7; 8 bases line up with TRBD2. Germline CDR1 and CDR2: SGHTA and FQGNSA. The CDR3 length is 15 residues. With 3 bases clipped from V and 3 bases from J, the junction kept 7 bases outside the gene matches. The DNA for the CDR3 is TGTGCCAGCAGCTTGGTGTCCGGGGGGGACTACGAGCAGTACTTC. Translation gives CASSLVSGGDYEQYF.

This clone was detected once. The chain uses TRBV6-6 and TRBJ1-2, with 8 bases identical to TRBD1. This CDR3 region has 14 residues. Germline lookup yields CDR1 MNHNY and CDR2 SVGAGI (reference sequence). J lost 6 bases, V lost 6 bases, and 9 bases had no gene match. Here the CDR3 DNA reads TGTGCCAGCAGCGGACAGGGCGAGGGGGATGGCTACACCTTC. This sequence encodes CASSGQGEGDGYTF.

This chain uses TRBV30 with TRBJ1-3; 9 nucleotides line up with TRBD1. This CDR3 has 18 amino acids. V trimming: 3 bases; J trimming: 1 base; junction bases outside the gene matches: 13. Per germline, CDR1 GTSNPN and CDR2 SVGIG (reference sequence). The CDR3 here is CAWRRGTGYSGSGNTIYF. The CDR3 nucleotides read TGTGCCTGGAGGCGGGGGACAGGGTATTCCGGGTCTGGAAACACCATATATTTT.

The chain's CDR3 is CASSSRQGGTGELFF. DNA for the CDR3: TGTGCCAGCAGTTCTCGACAGGGCGGCACCGGGGAGCTGTTTTTT. The chain is built from TRBV27 and TRBJ2-2; 7 bases match TRBD1. Germline V CDR1 and CDR2: MNHEY, SMNVEV (reference sequence). CDR3 length: 15 amino acids. V lost 4 bases and J lost 4; bases outside the gene matches: 6.

For the CDR3, the DNA is TGTGCCAGCAGTTTAAGCAATGGCTACACCTTC. Translating gives CASSLSNGYTF. The genes are TRBV28 and TRBJ1-2; D is uncertain. V was pared by 2 bases and J by 6 bases, with 4 bases between. Germline CDR1 is MDHEN and CDR2 is SYDVKM. The CDR3 has 11 residues.

The J gene is TRBJ2-3, the V gene TRBV28, with D uncertain. The V end lost 6 bases, the J end lost 0 bases, and 16 bases lay between the germline ends. The CDR3 runs to 16 residues. Germline V gives CDR1 MDHEN, CDR2 SYDVKM. CDR3 sequence (DNA): TGTGCCAGCAGCGCCGAAGAATTCTCTAGCACAGATACGCAGTATTTT. It yields the protein CASSAEEFSSTDTQYF.